This TCR beta chain was found in a study of cytomegalovirus exposure and HLA in healthy donors. The PCR used 60 Vbeta and 13 Jbeta primers. In the authors' methods: There were around 77 million unique TCR beta chains by a later count, and approximately 10 million of them were shared. Libraries were prepared by immunoSEQ multiplex PCR; TCRdb keeps only in-frame clonotypes and omits some of them. V and J calls plus clone size are reproduced from that table; the DNA served to infer D and trimming. The sample has 75,000 to 90,000 clones, 85% seen once. Study-level findings and limits: TCR beta V- and J-gene trimming, according to a later analysis, was linked to a missense DCLRE1C variant.

Germline lookup yields CDR1 SGHDN and CDR2 FVKESK. Trimming left V 5 bases short and J 4 bases short, with 20 bases between. This CDR3 has 16 amino acids. Notes on this clone: The antigen is not known.

Sequenced input: PBMCs. The chain combines TRBV14 with TRBJ2-5; D is perhaps TRBD2 (7 bases). The receptor comes from a man aged 35 to 55 in good health and CMV-seropositive. The CDR3 spells CASSDENSGGRETQYF. CDR3 in DNA: TGTGCCAGCAGCGATGAAAACTCGGGGGGCCGAGAGACCCAGTACTTC. The entire variable domain, with the rest obtained from reference TRBV14 and TRBJ2-5, is as follows: EAGVTQFPSHSVIEKGQTVTLRCDPISGHDNLYWYRRVMGKEIKFLLHFVKESKQDESGMPNNRFLAERTGGTYSTLKVQPAELEDSGVYFCASSDENSGGRETQYFGPGTRLLVL.